This T cell receptor (beta chain) was obtained from a study of cytomegalovirus exposure and HLA in healthy donors. Looking at the study overall: Earlier work reported 117 million unique TCR beta sequences from 180 million or so T cells. Across a few hundred genotyped donors, roughly 85% landed in the Caucasian-associated ancestry cluster. Study-wide results and caveats: The authors enumerated roughly 160 TCR beta chains as linked to cytomegalovirus.

With respect to this clone: Its specificity is not known.

With 60 Vbeta and 13 Jbeta primers, the PCR was carried out. Original methodology: Counted up in a later analysis, unique TCR beta chains came to about 80 million, with about 10 million shared. Data came from immunoSEQ multiplex PCR; TCRdb stores just in-frame clones and leaves some out. Clonal size and the V and J genes are those of that table, whereas D and trimming came from the DNA. The data hold 120,000 or so clones, with approximately 83% observed a single time. Losses at the gene ends were 1 base for V and 3 bases for J; bases not matched to a gene: 17. From germline, CDR1 is LNHNV and CDR2 YYDKDF (reference sequence). The CDR3 is 21 amino acids.

The chain links TRBV15 to TRBJ2-6; TRBD1 aligns across 8 bases. The sequence derives from a man aged 35-49 years in good health and CMV-seronegative. Input material: PBMCs. The CDR3 sequence: CATSRVGQGKNSLFGANVLTF. CDR3 nucleotide sequence: TGTGCCACCAGCAGAGTAGGACAGGGCAAAAACTCTCTCTTTGGGGCCAACGTCCTGACTTTC.